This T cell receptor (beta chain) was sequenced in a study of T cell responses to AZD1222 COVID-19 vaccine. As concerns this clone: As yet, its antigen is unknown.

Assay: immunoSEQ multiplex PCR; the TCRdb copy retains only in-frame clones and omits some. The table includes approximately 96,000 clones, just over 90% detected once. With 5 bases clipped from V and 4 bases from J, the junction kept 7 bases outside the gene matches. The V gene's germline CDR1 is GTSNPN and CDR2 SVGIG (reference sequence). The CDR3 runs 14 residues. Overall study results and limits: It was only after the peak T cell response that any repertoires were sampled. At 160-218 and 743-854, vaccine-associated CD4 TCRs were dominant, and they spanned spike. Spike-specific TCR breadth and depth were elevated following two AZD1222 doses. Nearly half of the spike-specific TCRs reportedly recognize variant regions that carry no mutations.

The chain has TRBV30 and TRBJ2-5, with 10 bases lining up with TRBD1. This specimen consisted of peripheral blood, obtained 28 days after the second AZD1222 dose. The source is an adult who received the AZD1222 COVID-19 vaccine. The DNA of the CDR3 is TGTGCCTGGGCCCCGACAGGGGGCCGAGAGACCCAGTACTTC. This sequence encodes CAWAPTGGRETQYF.